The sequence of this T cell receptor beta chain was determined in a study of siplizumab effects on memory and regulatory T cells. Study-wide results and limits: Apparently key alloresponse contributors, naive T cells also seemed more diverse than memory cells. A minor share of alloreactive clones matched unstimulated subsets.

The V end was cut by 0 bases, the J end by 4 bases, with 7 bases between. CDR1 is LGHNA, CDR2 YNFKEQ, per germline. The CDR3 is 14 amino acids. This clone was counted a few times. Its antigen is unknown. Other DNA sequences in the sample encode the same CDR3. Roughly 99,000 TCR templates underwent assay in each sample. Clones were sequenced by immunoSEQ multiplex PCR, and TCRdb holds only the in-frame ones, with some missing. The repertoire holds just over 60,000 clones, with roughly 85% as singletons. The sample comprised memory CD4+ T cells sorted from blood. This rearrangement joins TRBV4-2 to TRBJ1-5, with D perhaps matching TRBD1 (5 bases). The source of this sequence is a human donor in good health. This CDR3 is CASSQDPGNQPQHF. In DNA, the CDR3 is TGTGCCAGCAGCCAAGATCCAGGGAATCAGCCCCAGCATTTT.